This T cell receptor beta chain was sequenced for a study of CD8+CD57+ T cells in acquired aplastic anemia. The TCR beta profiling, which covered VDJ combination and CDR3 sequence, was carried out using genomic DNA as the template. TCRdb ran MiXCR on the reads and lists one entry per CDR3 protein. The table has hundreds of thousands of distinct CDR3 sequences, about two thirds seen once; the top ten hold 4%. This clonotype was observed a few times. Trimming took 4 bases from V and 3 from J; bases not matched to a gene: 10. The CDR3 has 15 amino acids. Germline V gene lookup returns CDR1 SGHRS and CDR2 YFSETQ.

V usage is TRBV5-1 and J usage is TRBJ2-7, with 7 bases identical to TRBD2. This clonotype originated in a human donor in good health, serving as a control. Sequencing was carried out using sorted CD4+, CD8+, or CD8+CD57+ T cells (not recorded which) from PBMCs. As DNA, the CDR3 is TGCGCCAGCAGCCCGGAGAGGGGAGGGGACTACGAGCAGTACTTC. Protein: CASSPERGGDYEQYF.